This TCR beta chain was found in a study of blood T cell repertoires in COVID-19. Study at large: COVID-19 samples, acute and convalescent, were from the United States, Italy and Spain. PBMCs, B-cell-depleted T cells, or T cells were the source of the cDNA or gDNA that made up the material.

V shed 5 bases and J 11 bases; nucleotides not matched to a gene: 15. CDR3 length: 15 residues. Germline CDR1 SEHNR, CDR2 FQNEAQ (reference sequence). Authors' analysis steps: Estimation of nucleated cell counts relied on the amplification of reference gene primers. Assay: immunoSEQ multiplex PCR; the TCRdb copy retains only in-frame clones and omits some. V, J and clone size are those of that table, while D and trimming were read from the DNA. Of about 230,000 clones listed, around 84% were seen once; the top ten hold 2% to 2.5%. V gene TRBV7-9 combines with J gene TRBJ2-4; 7 nucleotides match TRBD2. The sequence derives from a man aged 40-50 years who had recovered from COVID-19. Material: peripheral blood. CDR3 DNA: TGTGCCAGCAGCCCGGGGGGAGAAGCCTTTAATTTTCAGTACTTC. Translated: CASSPGGEAFNFQYF.